Below, one TCR beta chain is given with its context. This record comes from a study of blood T cell repertoires in COVID-19. For the study at large: Acute and convalescent COVID-19 samples came from the United States, Italy and Spain. PBMCs, B-cell-depleted T cells, or T cells were the source of the cDNA or gDNA that made up the material.

The authors' processing: Reference gene primers were amplified, and this amplification served to estimate nucleated cell counts. Sequenced by immunoSEQ multiplex PCR; TCRdb stores in-frame clones only, minus some. V, J and clone size are those of that table, while D and trimming were read from the DNA. Among tens of thousands of clones listed, 65% to 90% were seen once. In germline, CDR1 is SGHVS, CDR2 FNYEAQ. The CDR3 spans 14 residues. Trimming left V 7 bases short and J 8 bases short, with 19 bases between. This receptor was identified in a woman in her sixties or seventies with active COVID-19. This rearrangement joins TRBV7-6 to TRBJ2-3, with D possibly TRBD1 on 6 matching bases. Sequencing was performed on peripheral blood. CDR3 region: CASTPDSAQGTQYF. For the CDR3, the DNA is TGTGCCAGCACCCCAGACTCCGCACAGGGTACGCAGTATTTT.